One T cell receptor beta chain is described in this entry. The data belong to a study of blood T cell repertoires in COVID-19. Whole-study context: Both acute and convalescent COVID-19 samples were obtained from the United States, Italy and Spain. T cells, B-cell-depleted T cells, or PBMCs provided the cDNA or gDNA that served as material.

Original processing methods: Reference gene primers were amplified, and this amplification served to estimate nucleated cell counts. Clones were read by immunoSEQ multiplex PCR, and TCRdb kept only the in-frame ones, dropping some. That table gives V, J and clone size, and the DNA gave D and trimming. This table holds around 150,000 clones, over 60% found once. Specimen: peripheral blood. This clonotype was obtained from a woman of 80 years or more with acute or convalescent COVID-19.

Here the CDR3 DNA reads TGTGCCAGCAGTTTCCTAGCGGGGGAGCTGTTTTTT. Amino acids: CASSFLAGELFF. The chain couples TRBV6-5 to TRBJ2-2; D is perhaps TRBD2 (6 bases). Germline V CDR1 and CDR2: MNHEY, SVGAGI. V lost 4 bases, J lost 8 bases, and 8 bases lay in between. CDR3 size: 12 residues.